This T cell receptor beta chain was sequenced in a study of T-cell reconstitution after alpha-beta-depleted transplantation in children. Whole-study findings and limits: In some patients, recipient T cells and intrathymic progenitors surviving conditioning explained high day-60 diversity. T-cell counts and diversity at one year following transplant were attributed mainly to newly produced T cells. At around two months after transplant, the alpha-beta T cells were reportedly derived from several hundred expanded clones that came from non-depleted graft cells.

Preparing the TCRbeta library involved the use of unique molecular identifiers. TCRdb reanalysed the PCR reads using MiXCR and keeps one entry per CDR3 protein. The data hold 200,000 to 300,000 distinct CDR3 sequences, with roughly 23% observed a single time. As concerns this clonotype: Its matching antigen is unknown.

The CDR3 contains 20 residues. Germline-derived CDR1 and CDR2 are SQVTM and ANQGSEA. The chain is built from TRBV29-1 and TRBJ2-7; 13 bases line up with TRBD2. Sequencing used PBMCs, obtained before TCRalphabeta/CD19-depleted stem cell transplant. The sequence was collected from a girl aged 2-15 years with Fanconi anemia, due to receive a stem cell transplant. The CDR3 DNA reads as TGCAGACCCCGTGACAGGGGAAGGGGACTAGCGGGACTAAGGGTCTCCGAGCAGTACTTC. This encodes CRPRDRGRGLAGLRVSEQYF.